These 17 T cell receptor beta chains share one sample of origin, sequenced in a study of blood T cell repertoires in COVID-19. The protocol was immunoSEQ multiplex PCR, while the TCRdb copy is restricted to in-frame clones and leaves out a portion. Altogether some 340,000 clones are present, roughly 90% being singletons, with the ten largest covering almost 4%. The sequenced sample consisted of PBMCs or T cells enriched from blood (not recorded which). Source of these receptors: a woman in her thirties who had been exposed to COVID-19.

The V and J genes are TRBV19 and TRBJ2-2, with a tentative D call TRBD2 (6 bases). With 5 bases removed from V and 2 bases from J, the gap between germline ends came to 15 bases. The CDR3 length is 16 residues. Germline V lookup: CDR1 LNHDA, CDR2 SQIVND (reference sequence). The CDR3, as DNA: TGTGCCAGTAGTTCGTGGAGGGCAGCCAACACCGGGGAGCTGTTTTTT. It encodes CASSSWRAANTGELFF.

This clone appeared a few times. The chain links TRBV3-1 (or the pseudogene TRBV3-2) to TRBJ1-1, with D possibly TRBD1 on 6 matching bases. The CDR3 is made up of 17 amino acids. V was trimmed by 1 base and J by 3 bases, leaving 18 bases between them. The germline V gene has CDR1 LGHDT and CDR2 YNNKEL (reference sequence). The CDR3 coding sequence is TGTGCCAGCAGCCAAGGGGGTTTGGGGGCGCGGGACACTGAAGCTTTCTTT. Translation gives CASSQGGLGARDTEAFF.

V is TRBV6-5 and J is TRBJ2-3; the match to TRBD2 covers 7 bases. The germline CDR1 and CDR2 sequences are MNHEY and SVGAGI. CDR3 length: 15 amino acids. After removal of 2 bases from V and 5 bases from J, the junction contained 7 bases not matched to a gene. This CDR3 reads CASSYSGGGKDTQYF. The CDR3 DNA is TGTGCCAGCAGTTACAGTGGGGGGGGGAAAGATACGCAGTATTTT.

In this sample, this clone turned up once. CDR3 protein: CASSVGLADTDTQYF. The CDR3 DNA is TGTGCCAGCAGCGTAGGACTAGCCGATACAGATACGCAGTATTTT. The gene calls are TRBV9 and TRBJ2-3, with TRBD2 matching over 7 bases. The V gene end was trimmed by 0 bases and the J gene end by 3 bases; junction bases not matched to a gene: 4. Per germline, CDR1 SGDLS and CDR2 YYNGEE. The CDR3 loop spans 15 amino acids.

The genes are TRBV25-1 and TRBJ1-1, with D unresolved. This CDR3 has 12 residues. Trimming shortened V by 3 bases and J by 10 bases, and 12 bases separated the two germline ends. Germline values: CDR1 MGHDK, CDR2 SYGVNS. The CDR3 sequence: CASSEGLAGAFF. The DNA of the CDR3 is TGTGCCAGCAGTGAGGGTTTAGCGGGAGCTTTCTTT.

The chain recombines TRBV7-2 with TRBJ1-1; D might be TRBD1 (5 bases). V was cut by 2 bases and J by 4 bases, with 17 bases left in between. The germline CDR1 and CDR2 sequences are SGHTA and FQGNSA. This CDR3 spans 16 amino acids. The CDR3 sequence: CASSLIQATGGTEAFF. CDR3 DNA: TGTGCCAGCAGCTTAATCCAGGCCACGGGGGGCACTGAAGCTTTCTTT.

This clone was recorded once. The chain joins TRBV3-1 (or the pseudogene TRBV3-2) to TRBJ1-1; possibly TRBD1 for D (6 bases). CDR1 and CDR2 from the germline V gene are LGHDT and YNNKEL (reference sequence). This CDR3 has 15 residues. V dropped 4 bases and J dropped 4 bases, with 16 bases sitting between them. The CDR3 bases are TGTGCCAGCAGCCCATATCAGGGGCGAGCCACTGAAGCTTTCTTT. Translation gives CASSPYQGRATEAFF.

The V call is TRBV5-6, the J call TRBJ1-2, with 10 bases that match TRBD1. The V gene end was trimmed by 3 bases and the J gene end by 4 bases; junction bases not matched to a gene: 9. The CDR3 loop spans 16 amino acids. Germline V gene data show CDR1 as SGHDT and CDR2 as YYEEEE. CDR3 loop: CASSSSRDRGIYGYTF. For the CDR3, the DNA is TGTGCCAGCAGCTCATCACGGGACAGGGGAATCTATGGCTACACCTTC.

This clone was recorded a few times. The rearrangement links TRBV7-9 to TRBJ2-7; tentatively, D is TRBD1 (7 bases). The CDR3 length is 15 residues. Trimming cost V 5 bases and J 2 bases, with 16 bases left between them. Germline CDR1 SEHNR, CDR2 FQNEAQ (reference sequence). The chain's CDR3 is CASSGGDSRPYEQYF. Written as DNA, the CDR3 is TGTGCCAGCAGCGGCGGGGACAGCAGACCCTACGAGCAGTACTTC.

This rearrangement joins TRBV4-2 to TRBJ1-2; no definite D call. The CDR3 runs to 13 residues. Trimming took 1 base from V and 3 from J, leaving 6 bases between them. Per the germline V gene, CDR1 is LGHNA and CDR2 is YNFKEQ. This CDR3 reads CASSQGIDYGYTF. The CDR3 DNA reads TGTGCCAGCAGCCAAGGTATCGACTATGGCTACACCTTC.

This clone appeared a single time. CDR3 residues: CASSELAGGSTDTQYF. The CDR3 DNA reads TGTGCCAGCAGTGAGTTGGCGGGGGGGAGCACAGATACGCAGTATTTT. The chain employs TRBV2 and TRBJ2-3, with 9 bases matching TRBD2. Germline CDR1 is SNHLY and CDR2 is FYNNEI. V was pared by 3 bases and J by 0 bases, with 4 bases of the junction left unmatched. The CDR3 has 16 residues.

This chain links TRBV5-1 with TRBJ1-6; TRBD1 aligns across 8 bases. In germline, CDR1 is SGHRS, CDR2 YFSETQ. The CDR3 has 15 residues. Germline trimming cut 2 bases from V and 9 bases from J; bases unmatched to any gene: 7. The CDR3 sequence is CASSLDGQGASPLHF. In DNA form, the CDR3 reads TGCGCCAGCAGCTTAGATGGACAGGGAGCTTCACCCCTCCACTTT.

The chain is built from TRBV5-5 and TRBJ1-6; D uncertain. Germline assignment: CDR1 SGHKS and CDR2 YYEKEE (reference sequence). With 4 bases removed from V and 4 bases from J, the gap between germline ends came to 3 bases. This CDR3 has 12 amino acids. The CDR3, as DNA: TGTGCCAGCAGCCAGTATAATTCACCCCTCCACTTT. Amino acid sequence: CASSQYNSPLHF. Filled out from reference TRBV5-5 and TRBJ1-6, the complete variable domain reads DAGVTQSPTHLIKTRGQQVTLRCSPISGHKSVSWYQQVLGQGPQFIFQYYEKEERGRGNFPDRFSARQFPNYSSELNVNALLLGDSALYLCASSQYNSPLHFGNGTRLTVT.

This chain uses TRBV19 with TRBJ1-5, with 7 nucleotides matching TRBD1. The V gene's germline CDR1 is LNHDA and CDR2 SQIVND (reference sequence). The CDR3 runs to 17 residues. Trimming removed 6 bases from V and 5 bases from J; junction bases left unmatched: 16. CDR3 in DNA: TGTGCCAGTAGGGCCCGCCTGGGGACAGATTCTGATCAGCCCCAGCATTTT. Translation gives CASRARLGTDSDQPQHF.

The J gene is TRBJ1-6, the V gene TRBV13, with 7 nucleotides matching TRBD1. Unmatched junction bases numbered 6, after V lost 4 bases and J lost 9 bases. Germline loops: CDR1 PRHDT, CDR2 FYEKMQ (reference sequence). The CDR3 length is 14 residues. The CDR3 sequence: CASSSGTEGSPLHF. The CDR3 region has the DNA TGTGCCAGCAGCTCCGGGACAGAGGGTTCACCCCTCCACTTT.

This rearrangement joins TRBV5-1 to TRBJ2-5; unclear D gene. The CDR3 length is 15 residues. Germline CDR1 reads SGHRS; CDR2 reads YFSETQ. The germline V and J ends were trimmed by 1 base and 1 base, with 11 bases remaining between them. Here the CDR3 DNA reads TGCGCCAGCAGCTTGACGCAACTAAGCCAAGAGACCCAGTACTTC. As protein: CASSLTQLSQETQYF.

This clone has only a few counts. V gene TRBV3-1 (or the pseudogene TRBV3-2) combines with J gene TRBJ1-1; no clear D. Germline CDR1 is LGHDT and CDR2 is YNNKEL (reference sequence). The germline V and J ends were trimmed by 0 bases and 1 base, with 3 bases remaining between them. CDR3 length equals 13 residues. This CDR3 reads CASSQDRNTEAFF. The CDR3 region has the DNA TGTGCCAGCAGCCAAGACAGGAACACTGAAGCTTTCTTT.